This TCR beta chain emerged from a study of blood T cell repertoires in COVID-19. CDR3 length: 14 residues. Germline trimming cut 6 bases from V and 2 bases from J; bases unmatched to any gene: 4. CDR1 and CDR2 (germline): SNHLY, FYNNEI. The authors' processing: Amplification of reference gene primers provided the estimated nucleated cell counts. Generated by immunoSEQ multiplex PCR, the TCRdb table keeps only in-frame clones and is missing some. That table is the source of V, J and clone size, and D and trimming were worked out from the DNA. This table has some 150,000 clones, roughly 87% appearing once.

The sequencing input was PBMCs or T cells enriched from blood (not recorded which). This TCR was sampled from a human donor with acute COVID-19. The donor label of this sample is uncertain. The genes are TRBV2 and TRBJ1-5; 7 positions match TRBD1. As DNA, the CDR3 is TGTGCCAGCAGGGACAGGCTGGGCAATCAGCCCCAGCATTTT. Amino acid sequence: CASRDRLGNQPQHF.